This passage covers 5 T cell receptor beta chains from one sample sequenced in a study of T cell responses to AZD1222 COVID-19 vaccine. Clones were read by immunoSEQ multiplex PCR, and TCRdb kept only the in-frame ones, dropping some. This sample yields over 95,000 clones, of which about 89% are seen a single time; roughly 4.5% belongs to the top ten. This specimen was peripheral blood, taken on day 0 of AZD1222 vaccination. The receptors were gathered from an adult in good health.

The V call is TRBV5-1, the J call TRBJ1-1; 7 positions match TRBD1. The ends lost 0 bases at V and 1 base at J; junction bases unmatched: 9. Germline lookup yields CDR1 SGHRS and CDR2 YFSETQ. CDR3 size: 17 residues. This CDR3 reads CASSLGATGTANTEAFF. DNA of the CDR3: TGCGCCAGCAGCTTGGGGGCTACCGGGACAGCGAACACTGAAGCTTTCTTT.

The V and J genes are TRBV6-5 and TRBJ1-5; D is possibly TRBD1 (6 bases). V gave up 8 bases and J gave up 3 bases, with 11 bases separating them. The CDR3 extends over 13 amino acids. CDR1 and CDR2 (germline): MNHEY, SVGAGI. CDR3 protein: CASVGQTNQPQHF. CDR3 coding DNA: TGTGCCAGCGTCGGACAGACCAATCAGCCCCAGCATTTT.

This chain links TRBV19 with TRBJ2-2; TRBD1 agrees at 7 bases. The germline V gene has CDR1 LNHDA and CDR2 SQIVND (reference sequence). CDR3 length equals 13 residues. With 3 bases clipped from V and 5 bases from J, the junction kept 0 bases outside the gene matches. DNA for the CDR3: TGTGCCAGTAGTATGACAGGGACCGGGGAGCTGTTTTTT. This gives the protein CASSMTGTGELFF.

The V gene is TRBV6-4, the J gene TRBJ2-3; weak D call: TRBD1 (6 bases). The length of the CDR3 is 15 residues. Germline CDR1 is MRHNA and CDR2 is SNTAGT. Trimming took 8 bases from V and 0 from J, leaving 15 bases between them. The CDR3 DNA reads as TGTGCCAGCTCAGGAGTGGGGGCTAGCACAGATACGCAGTATTTT. This sequence encodes CASSGVGASTDTQYF.

The chain combines TRBV6-5 with TRBJ2-7; possibly TRBD2 for D (5 bases). In germline, CDR1 is MNHEY, CDR2 SVGAGI. CDR3 size: 13 residues. Trimming took off 4 bases at V and 7 bases at J, with 14 bases between the two ends. DNA of the CDR3: TGTGCCAGCAGTTCGAGGGCCTTTGGGGAGCAGTACTTC. Its protein is CASSSRAFGEQYF.